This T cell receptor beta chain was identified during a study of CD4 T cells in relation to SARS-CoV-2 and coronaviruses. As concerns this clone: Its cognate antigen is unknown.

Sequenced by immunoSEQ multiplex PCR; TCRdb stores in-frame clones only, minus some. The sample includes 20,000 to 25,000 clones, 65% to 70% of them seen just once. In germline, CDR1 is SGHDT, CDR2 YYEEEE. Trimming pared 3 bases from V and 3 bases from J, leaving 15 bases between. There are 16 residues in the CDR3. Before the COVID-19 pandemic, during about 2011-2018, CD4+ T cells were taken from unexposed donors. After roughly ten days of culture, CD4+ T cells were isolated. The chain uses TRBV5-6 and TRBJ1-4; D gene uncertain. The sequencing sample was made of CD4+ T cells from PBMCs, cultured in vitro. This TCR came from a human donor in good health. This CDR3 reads CASSSVWAGSNEKLFF. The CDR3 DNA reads TGTGCCAGCAGCTCCGTCTGGGCTGGGTCTAATGAAAAACTGTTTTTT.